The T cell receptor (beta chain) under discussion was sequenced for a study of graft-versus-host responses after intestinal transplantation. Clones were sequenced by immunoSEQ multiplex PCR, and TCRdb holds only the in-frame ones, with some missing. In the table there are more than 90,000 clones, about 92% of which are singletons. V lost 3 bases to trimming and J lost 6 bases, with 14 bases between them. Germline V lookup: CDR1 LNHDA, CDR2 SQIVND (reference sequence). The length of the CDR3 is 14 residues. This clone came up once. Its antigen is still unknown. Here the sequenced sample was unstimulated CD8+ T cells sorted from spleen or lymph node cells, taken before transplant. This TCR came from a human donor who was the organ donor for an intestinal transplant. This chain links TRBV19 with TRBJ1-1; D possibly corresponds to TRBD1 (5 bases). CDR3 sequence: CASSMEGWGAEAFF. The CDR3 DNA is TGTGCCAGTAGTATGGAGGGCTGGGGCGCTGAAGCTTTCTTT.